This T cell receptor beta chain stems from a study of shared clonotypes between healthy human individuals. This CDR3 has 14 residues. Germline trimming cut 3 bases from V and 7 bases from J; bases unmatched to any gene: 6. The V gene's germline CDR1 is KGHSH and CDR2 LQKENI. Remarks on this clone: Its antigen is unidentified.

In the authors' methods: From ImmunoSEQ came sequences covering only the junction and carrying no quality scores, so filtering differed. Measured with immunoSEQ multiplex PCR; TCRdb has only the in-frame clones, and not every one. The DNA gave D and trimming, while V, J and clone size come from that table. The sample yields 2 million to 3 million clones, approximately 93% seen once. Study-level results: The small donor group covered limited genetic and exposure diversity. The authors expected sequencing depth to affect clonotype sharing among donors.

This TCR was recovered from a man aged 18 to 30 in good health. Some clones in this sample may be carry-over from other donors' samples. The source material was naive CD4+ T cells from PBMCs. The subset denotes: CD45RA+ positively selected. The chain carries TRBV18 and TRBJ2-7; TRBD1 matches at 10 bases. As DNA, the CDR3 is TGTGCCAGCTCACCGGGGACAGGGGAGGGGGAGCAGTACTTC. It translates to CASSPGTGEGEQYF.